The count of the clone carrying this T cell receptor (beta chain) is one. Repertoires were generated with immunoSEQ multiplex PCR, while TCRdb's copy carries only in-frame clones and drops some. Counted here are tens of thousands of clones, roughly nine tenths occurring once; the ten biggest clones make up roughly a tenth. These data come from a study of blood T cell repertoires in COVID-19. Study summary: Specimens from acute and convalescent COVID-19 originated in the United States, Italy and Spain.

CDR3 length: 15 residues. V was clipped by 5 bases and J by 6 bases; unmatched bases: 7. Germline lookup yields CDR1 MNHEY and CDR2 SVGEGT. The receptor was derived from a human donor in a cohort sampled during active COVID-19. The specimen sequenced was peripheral blood. The J gene is TRBJ2-1, the V gene TRBV6-2 or TRBV6-3; 10 nucleotides line up with TRBD1. CDR3 in amino acids: CASSPTGGFRNEQFF. The DNA of the CDR3 is TGTGCCAGCAGTCCGACAGGGGGCTTCCGCAATGAGCAGTTCTTC.